This TCR beta chain was sequenced for a study of read filtering for tumor transcriptome and immune sequencing. This clonotype has at least ten counts. The CDR3 sequence is 13 residues long. V gave up 0 bases and J gave up 7 bases, with 8 bases separating them. CDR1 SGHNT and CDR2 YYREEE come from the germline V gene (reference sequence). The library was built from around 400 ng RNA with molecular barcoded adaptors for alpha/delta and beta/gamma chains. TCRdb re-called the reads through MiXCR, storing one row per CDR3 protein. The table has some 140,000 distinct CDR3 sequences, roughly an eighth seen once.

The chain couples TRBV5-4 to TRBJ1-5; tentative D call: TRBD1 (6 bases). The sequenced sample consisted of a population of CD138-negative cells sorted from bone marrow. This TCR was recovered from a donor older than 35 with multiple myeloma. In DNA form, the CDR3 reads TGTGCCAGCAGCTTGGACAGGGAGCAGCCCCAGCATTTT. Protein product: CASSLDREQPQHF.